This passage covers 8 T cell receptor beta chains from one sample sequenced in a study of vaccination and CD4 T cells after COVID-19. CD4+ T cells that had been cultured provided DNA sequenced with the Oncomine TCR Beta short-read assay. TCRdb reprocessed the PCR reads with MiXCR, giving one entry per CDR3 protein. The sample contains about 22,000 distinct CDR3 sequences, 62% of which appear only once. What these receptors recognize is not known. Treatment here: roughly 10-day PBMC culture with coronavirus spike peptide pools or control peptides (ViraFEST assay). The sample here was CD4+ T cells from blood, cultured in vitro, taken before SARS-CoV-2 vaccination. These TCRs come from a human donor who received a COVID-19 vaccine.

This sequence joins TRBV30 and TRBJ1-1; tentative D call: TRBD1 (6 bases). The germline CDR1 and CDR2 sequences are GTSNPN and SVGIG (reference sequence). The CDR3 is made up of 12 amino acids. The germline V and J ends were trimmed by 4 bases and 7 bases, with 13 bases remaining between them. The CDR3 loop is CAWTRGLSEAFF. CDR3 coding DNA: TGTGCCTGGACCCGGGGGCTTAGTGAAGCTTTCTTT.

The chain recombines TRBV11-2 with TRBJ2-3; D is possibly TRBD2 (7 bases). The CDR3 is 16 amino acids. Germline V gene data show CDR1 as SGHAT and CDR2 as FQNNGV. The V and J ends lost 1 base and 2 bases respectively, with 13 bases between them. In DNA form, the CDR3 reads TGTGCCAGCAGCTTAGTATTAGGGGGGGACACAGATACGCAGTATTTT. This encodes CASSLVLGGDTDTQYF.

V usage is TRBV24-1 and J usage is TRBJ2-5; possible D gene TRBD2, 5 bases. The CDR3 spans 19 residues. Per the germline V gene, CDR1 is KGHDR and CDR2 is SFDVKD. V was trimmed by 4 bases and J by 3 bases, leaving 26 bases between them. The CDR3 is CATSEGVAGRRGREETQYF. The DNA of the CDR3 is TGTGCCACCAGTGAGGGTGTGGCAGGTCGTCGGGGAAGAGAAGAGACCCAGTACTTC.

The V call is TRBV29-1, the J call TRBJ1-5; D perhaps matches TRBD1 (5 bases). With 5 bases removed from V and 4 bases from J, the gap between germline ends came to 12 bases. Germline-derived CDR1 and CDR2 are SQVTM and ANQGSEA. CDR3 length equals 13 residues. The CDR3 sequence is CSVRQGPNQPQHF. The CDR3 bases are TGCAGCGTTAGGCAGGGACCAAATCAGCCCCAGCATTTT.

The gene calls are TRBV19 and TRBJ1-1; TRBD1 might be the D (5 bases). The V gene's germline CDR1 is LNHDA and CDR2 SQIVND (reference sequence). CDR3 length: 14 amino acids. V was cut by 4 bases and J by 4 bases, with 13 bases left in between. The CDR3: CASSTPEGTTEAFF. The CDR3 bases are TGTGCCAGTAGTACTCCTGAGGGGACCACTGAAGCTTTCTTT. The full variable domain, rest sourced from reference TRBV19 and TRBJ1-1, is DGGITQSPKYLFRKEGQNVTLSCEQNLNHDAMYWYRQDPGQGLRLIYYSQIVNDFQKGDIAEGYSVSREKKESFPLTVTSAQKNPTAFYLCASSTPEGTTEAFFGQGTRLTVV.

This clonotype is a singleton in its sample. The chain has TRBV6-5 and TRBJ1-2, with D possibly TRBD1 on 6 matching bases. Germline V CDR1 and CDR2: MNHEY, SVGAGI. CDR3 length equals 16 residues. Trimming left V 3 bases short and J 6 bases short, with 20 bases between. CDR3 in amino acids: CASSYVGGRESNGYTF. CDR3 DNA: TGTGCCAGCAGTTATGTGGGGGGGCGTGAATCCAATGGCTACACCTTC.

The chain uses TRBV6-1 and TRBJ1-6, with a tentative D call TRBD1 (6 bases). Germline-derived CDR1 and CDR2 are MNHNS and SASEGT. The ends were cut back, 5 bases at V and 7 bases at J, with 15 bases in the middle. CDR3 length equals 15 residues. In DNA form, the CDR3 reads TGTGCCAGCAGTCGAACAGGGTTGAGGAATTCACCCCTCCACTTT. Protein product: CASSRTGLRNSPLHF.

The chain joins TRBV19 to TRBJ1-6; D remains ambiguous. Germline V lookup: CDR1 LNHDA, CDR2 SQIVND (reference sequence). There are 15 residues in the CDR3. Deletions cut 9 bases from V and 2 bases from J, with 14 bases between. The chain's CDR3 is CARRSGITYNSPLHF. The CDR3 DNA follows: TGTGCCAGAAGAAGCGGGATCACCTATAATTCACCCCTCCACTTT.